Listed here is a single T cell receptor (beta chain). The antigen remains undetermined. This record belongs to a study of siplizumab effects on memory and regulatory T cells. Each sample yielded approximately 92,000 assayed TCR templates. Assay: immunoSEQ multiplex PCR; the TCRdb copy retains only in-frame clones and omits some. The sample lists more than 90,000 clones; approximately 91% were seen once. Study results and limitations: A mean of about 62% of mappable alloreactive CD4+ clones were Treg-derived with siplizumab, compared with about 27% in controls. Roughly 80-95% of dividing CD4+ or CD8+ clones were without an attributable naive or memory phenotype.

Looked up from germline, CDR1 is SGHVS and CDR2 is FQNEAQ. J was trimmed by 0 bases and V by 1 base; bases with no gene match: 6. The CDR3 has 17 residues. The rearrangement links TRBV7-8 to TRBJ2-3; 8 nucleotides align to TRBD2. The clonotype originates from a human donor in good health. The sequencing input was non-Treg CD4+ T cells sorted from blood. CDR3: CASSLVRRTSSTDTQYF. The DNA of the CDR3 is TGTGCCAGCAGCTTAGTGCGTCGGACTAGCAGCACAGATACGCAGTATTTT.